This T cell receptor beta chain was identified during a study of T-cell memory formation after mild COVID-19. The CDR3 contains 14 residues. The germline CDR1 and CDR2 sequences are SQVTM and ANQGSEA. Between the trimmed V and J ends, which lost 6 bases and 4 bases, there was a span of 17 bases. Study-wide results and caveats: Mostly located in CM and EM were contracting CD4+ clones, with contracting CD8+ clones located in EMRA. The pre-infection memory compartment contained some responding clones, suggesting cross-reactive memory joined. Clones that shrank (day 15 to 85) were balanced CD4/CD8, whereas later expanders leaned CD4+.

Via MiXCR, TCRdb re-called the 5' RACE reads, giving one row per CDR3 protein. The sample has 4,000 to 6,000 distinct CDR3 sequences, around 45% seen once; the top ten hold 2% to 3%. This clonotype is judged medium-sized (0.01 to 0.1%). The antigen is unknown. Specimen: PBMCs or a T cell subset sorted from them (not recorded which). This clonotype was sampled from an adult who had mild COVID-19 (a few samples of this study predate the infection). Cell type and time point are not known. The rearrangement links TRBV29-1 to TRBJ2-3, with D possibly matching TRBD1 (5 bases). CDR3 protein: CSVVGLRGSDTQYF. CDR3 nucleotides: TGCAGCGTGGTGGGTCTTAGGGGTTCAGATACGCAGTATTTT.